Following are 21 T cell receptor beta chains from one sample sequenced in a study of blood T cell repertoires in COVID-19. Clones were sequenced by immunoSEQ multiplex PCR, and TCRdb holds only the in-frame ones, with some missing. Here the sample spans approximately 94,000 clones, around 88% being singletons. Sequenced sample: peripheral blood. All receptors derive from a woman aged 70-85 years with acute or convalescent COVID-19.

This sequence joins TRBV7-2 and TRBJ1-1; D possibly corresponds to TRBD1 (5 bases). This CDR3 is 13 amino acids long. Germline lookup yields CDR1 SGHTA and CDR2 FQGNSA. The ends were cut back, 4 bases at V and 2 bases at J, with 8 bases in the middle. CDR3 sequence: CASSSRDNTEAFF. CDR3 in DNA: TGTGCCAGCAGCTCCAGGGATAACACTGAAGCTTTCTTT.

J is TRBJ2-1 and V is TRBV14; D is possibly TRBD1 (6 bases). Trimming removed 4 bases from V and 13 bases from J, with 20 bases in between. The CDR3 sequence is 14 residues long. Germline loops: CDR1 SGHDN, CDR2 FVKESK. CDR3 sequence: CASSPDRSVPGQFF. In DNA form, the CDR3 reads TGTGCCAGCAGCCCAGACAGGTCCGTCCCAGGTCAGTTCTTC.

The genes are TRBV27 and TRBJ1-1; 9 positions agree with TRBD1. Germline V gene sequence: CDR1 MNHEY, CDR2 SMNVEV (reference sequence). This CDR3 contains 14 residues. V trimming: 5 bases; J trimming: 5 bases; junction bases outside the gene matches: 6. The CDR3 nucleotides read TGTGCCAGCAGTACCACAGGGGGCGTTACTGAAGCTTTCTTT. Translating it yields CASSTTGGVTEAFF.

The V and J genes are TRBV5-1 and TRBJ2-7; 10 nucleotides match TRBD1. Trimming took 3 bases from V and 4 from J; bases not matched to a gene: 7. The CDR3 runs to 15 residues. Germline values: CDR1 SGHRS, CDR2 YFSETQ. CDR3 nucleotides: TGCGCCAGCAGCTACTCCGGGACAGGGGTGTACGAGCAGTACTTC. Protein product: CASSYSGTGVYEQYF. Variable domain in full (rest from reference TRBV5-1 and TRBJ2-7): KAGVTQTPRYLIKTRGQQVTLSCSPISGHRSVSWYQQTPGQGLQFLFEYFSETQRNKGNFPGRFSGRQFSNSRSEMNVSTLELGDSALYLCASSYSGTGVYEQYFGPGTRLTVT.

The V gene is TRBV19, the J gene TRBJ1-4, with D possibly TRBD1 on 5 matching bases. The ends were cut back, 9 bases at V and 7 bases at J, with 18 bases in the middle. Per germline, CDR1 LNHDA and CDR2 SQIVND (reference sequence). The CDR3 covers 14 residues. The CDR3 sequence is CASWGTQLGEKLFF. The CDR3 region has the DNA TGTGCCAGCTGGGGGACTCAGCTAGGTGAAAAACTGTTTTTT.

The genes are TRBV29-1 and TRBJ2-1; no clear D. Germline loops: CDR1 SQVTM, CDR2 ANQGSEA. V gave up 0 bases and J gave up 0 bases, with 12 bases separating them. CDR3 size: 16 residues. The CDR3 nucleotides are TGCAGCGTTGAAGATCGGAAGCGAACCTCCTACAATGAGCAGTTCTTC. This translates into CSVEDRKRTSYNEQFF.

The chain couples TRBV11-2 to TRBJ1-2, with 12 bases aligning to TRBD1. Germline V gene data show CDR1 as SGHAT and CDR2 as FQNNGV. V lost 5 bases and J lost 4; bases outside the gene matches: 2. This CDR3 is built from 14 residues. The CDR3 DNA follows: TGTGCCAGCAGCCCGGGACAGGGGGCCTATGGCTACACCTTC. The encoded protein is CASSPGQGAYGYTF.

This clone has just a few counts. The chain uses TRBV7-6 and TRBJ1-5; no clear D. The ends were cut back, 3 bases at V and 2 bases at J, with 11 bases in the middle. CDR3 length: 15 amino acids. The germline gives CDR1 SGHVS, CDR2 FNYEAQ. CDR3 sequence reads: CASSFGDRGNQPQHF. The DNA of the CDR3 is TGTGCCAGCAGCTTCGGGGATAGGGGCAATCAGCCCCAGCATTTT. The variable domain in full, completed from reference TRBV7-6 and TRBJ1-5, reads GAGVSQSPRYKVTKRGQDVALRCDPISGHVSLYWYRQALGQGPEFLTYFNYEAQQDKSGLPNDRFSAERPEGSISTLTIQRTEQRDSAMYRCASSFGDRGNQPQHFGDGTRLSIL.

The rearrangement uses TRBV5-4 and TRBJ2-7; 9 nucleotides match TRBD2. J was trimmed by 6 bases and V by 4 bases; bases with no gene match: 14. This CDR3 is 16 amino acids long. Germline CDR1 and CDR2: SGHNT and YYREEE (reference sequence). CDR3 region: CASSRLGGAGGLEQYF. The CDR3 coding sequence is TGTGCCAGCAGCCGCCTAGGTGGAGCGGGGGGACTCGAGCAGTACTTC. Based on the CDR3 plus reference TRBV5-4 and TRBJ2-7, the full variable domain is ETGVTQSPTHLIKTRGQQVTLRCSSQSGHNTVSWYQQALGQGPQFIFQYYREEENGRGNFPPRFSGLQFPNYSSELNVNALELDDSALYLCASSRLGGAGGLEQYFGPGTRLTVT.

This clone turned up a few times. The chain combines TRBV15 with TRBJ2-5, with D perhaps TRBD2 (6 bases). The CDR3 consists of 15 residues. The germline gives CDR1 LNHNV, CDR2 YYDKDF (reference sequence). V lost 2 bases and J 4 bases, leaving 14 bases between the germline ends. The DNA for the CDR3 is TGTGCCACCAGCAGAATTTCGGGAGTCCGAGAGACCCAGTACTTC. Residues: CATSRISGVRETQYF.

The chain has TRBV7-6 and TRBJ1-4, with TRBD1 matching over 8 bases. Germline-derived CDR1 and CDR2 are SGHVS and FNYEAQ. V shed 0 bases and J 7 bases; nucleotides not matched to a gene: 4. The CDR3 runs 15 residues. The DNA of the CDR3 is TGTGCCAGCAGCTTAGCACCAGGGGGCCTTGAAAAACTGTTTTTT. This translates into CASSLAPGGLEKLFF.

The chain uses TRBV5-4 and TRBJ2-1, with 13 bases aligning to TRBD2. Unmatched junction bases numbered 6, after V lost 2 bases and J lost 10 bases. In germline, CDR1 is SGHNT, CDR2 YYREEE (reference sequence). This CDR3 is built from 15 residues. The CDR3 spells CASSFTSGRAGEQFF. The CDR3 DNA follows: TGTGCCAGCAGCTTTACTAGCGGGAGGGCCGGGGAGCAGTTCTTC.

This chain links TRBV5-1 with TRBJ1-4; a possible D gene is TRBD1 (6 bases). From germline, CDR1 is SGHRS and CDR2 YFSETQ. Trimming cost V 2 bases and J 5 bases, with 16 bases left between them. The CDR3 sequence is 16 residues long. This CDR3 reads CASSFGGGGGNEKLFF. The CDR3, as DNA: TGCGCCAGCAGCTTTGGGGGCGGCGGTGGAAATGAAAAACTGTTTTTT.

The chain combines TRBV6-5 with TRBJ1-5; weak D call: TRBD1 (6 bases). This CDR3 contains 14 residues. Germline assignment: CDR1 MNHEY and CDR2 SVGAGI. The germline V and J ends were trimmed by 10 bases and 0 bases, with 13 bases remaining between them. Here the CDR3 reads CATLLDSSNQPQHF. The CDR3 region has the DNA TGTGCCACCCTCTTGGACAGTAGCAATCAGCCCCAGCATTTT.

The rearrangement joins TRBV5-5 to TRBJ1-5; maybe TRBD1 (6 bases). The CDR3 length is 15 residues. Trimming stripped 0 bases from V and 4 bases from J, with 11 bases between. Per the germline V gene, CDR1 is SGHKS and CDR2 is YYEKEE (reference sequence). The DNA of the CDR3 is TGTGCCAGCAGCTTGGGGGGGGGCATTAATCAGCCCCAGCATTTT. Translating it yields CASSLGGGINQPQHF.

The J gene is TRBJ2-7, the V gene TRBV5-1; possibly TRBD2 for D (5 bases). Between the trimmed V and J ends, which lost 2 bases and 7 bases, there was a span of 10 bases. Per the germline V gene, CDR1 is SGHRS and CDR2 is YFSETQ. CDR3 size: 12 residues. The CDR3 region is CASSFSSGEQYF. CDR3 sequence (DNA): TGCGCCAGCAGCTTCAGCTCGGGGGAGCAGTACTTC.

CDR3 in amino acids: CASSRGATGGYTF. In DNA form, the CDR3 reads TGTGCCAGCAGCAGGGGCGCCACGGGTGGCTACACCTTC. This chain connects TRBV6-5 to TRBJ1-2, with D possibly matching TRBD1 (6 bases). CDR1 and CDR2 (germline): MNHEY, SVGAGI. Trimming cost V 6 bases and J 7 bases, with 15 bases left between them. This CDR3 spans 13 amino acids.

The CDR3 DNA reads as TGTGCCAGCAGCTATACAGGGTACAATTCACCCCTCCACTTT. This encodes CASSYTGYNSPLHF. The chain is built from TRBV7-9 and TRBJ1-6; weak D call: TRBD1 (6 bases). V lost 4 bases to trimming and J lost 7 bases, with 11 bases between them. Looked up from germline, CDR1 is SEHNR and CDR2 is FQNEAQ (reference sequence). The CDR3 consists of 14 residues.

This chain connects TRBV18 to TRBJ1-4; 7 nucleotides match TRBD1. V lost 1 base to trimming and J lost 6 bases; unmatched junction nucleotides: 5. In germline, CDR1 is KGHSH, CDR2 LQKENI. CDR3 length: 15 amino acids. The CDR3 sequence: CASSPRQGNDEKLFF. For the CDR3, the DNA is TGTGCCAGCTCACCACGACAGGGAAACGATGAAAAACTGTTTTTT.

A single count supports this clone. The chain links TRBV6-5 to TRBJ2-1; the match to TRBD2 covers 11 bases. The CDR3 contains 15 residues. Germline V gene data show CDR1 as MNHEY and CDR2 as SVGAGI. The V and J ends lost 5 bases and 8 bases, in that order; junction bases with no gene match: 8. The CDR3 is CASSTPTSGIDEQFF. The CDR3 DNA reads TGTGCCAGCAGTACCCCGACTAGCGGGATTGATGAGCAGTTCTTC.

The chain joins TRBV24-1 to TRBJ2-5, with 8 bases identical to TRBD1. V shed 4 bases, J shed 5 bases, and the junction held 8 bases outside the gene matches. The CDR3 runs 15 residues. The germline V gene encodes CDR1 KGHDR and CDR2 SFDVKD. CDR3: CATSDQDRAEETQYF. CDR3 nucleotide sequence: TGTGCCACCAGTGACCAGGACAGGGCTGAGGAGACCCAGTACTTC.